These 16 T cell receptor beta chains share one sample of origin, sequenced in a study of sequential checkpoint blockade in melanoma. Stated treatment: randomized to nivolumab then ipilimumab (arm A) or the reverse (arm B). Sequencing was performed with immunoSEQ multiplex PCR; in TCRdb, only in-frame clones are kept and a portion is missing. Counted here are more than 6,500 clones, 20% occurring once; the ten biggest clones make up 9.5% to 15%. The sample was tumor tissue (inferred from file names), taken from a patient given nivolumab and ipilimumab in sequence. The receptors derive from a human donor with melanoma.

This clone was seen ten or more times. V gene TRBV11-3 combines with J gene TRBJ2-2; D is tentatively TRBD1 or TRBD2 (6 bases each). Germline lookup yields CDR1 SGHNT and CDR2 YENEEA. Deletions cut 3 bases from V and 6 bases from J, with 11 bases between. The CDR3 is 14 amino acids. CDR3 sequence reads: CASSLEGVAGELFF. For the CDR3, the DNA is TGTGCCAGCAGCTTGGAGGGGGTAGCCGGGGAGCTGTTTTTT.

This clone appeared many times. The chain couples TRBV23-1 to TRBJ2-4; tentatively, D is TRBD1 (5 bases). TRBV23-1 counts as an open reading frame of uncertain function. V was pared by 8 bases and J by 2 bases, with 10 bases between. The CDR3 contains 13 residues. As DNA, the CDR3 is TGCGCCAGCTCGGACACAACCAAAAACATTCAGTACTTC. It is translated as CASSDTTKNIQYF.

This clone has just a few counts. The CDR3 DNA sequence: TGTGCCAGCTCACCACTTAATCCGCCGTCAGACACTGAAGCTTTCTTT. This sequence encodes CASSPLNPPSDTEAFF. The V gene is TRBV18, the J gene TRBJ1-1; D remains ambiguous. Trimming pared 1 base from V and 3 bases from J, leaving 15 bases between. The germline gives CDR1 KGHSH, CDR2 LQKENI. This CDR3 spans 16 amino acids.

The V call is TRBV9, the J call TRBJ2-2; D not resolved. The germline V gene has CDR1 SGDLS and CDR2 YYNGEE. V was clipped by 0 bases and J by 3 bases, with 9 bases between them. The CDR3 loop spans 15 amino acids. The CDR3 loop reads CASSVVPQHTGELFF. As DNA, the CDR3 is TGTGCCAGCAGCGTAGTGCCGCAACACACCGGGGAGCTGTTTTTT. Full variable domain (remainder filled in from reference TRBV9 and TRBJ2-2): DSGVTQTPKHLITATGQRVTLRCSPRSGDLSVYWYQQSLDQGLQFLIQYYNGEERAKGNILERFSAQQFPDLHSELNLSSLELGDSALYFCASSVVPQHTGELFFGEGSRLTVL.

The V and J genes are TRBV19 and TRBJ2-4, with D perhaps matching TRBD1 (5 bases). V lost 2 bases, J lost 1 base, and 6 bases lay in between. CDR1 is LNHDA and CDR2 is SQIVND in the germline V gene (reference sequence). The CDR3 sequence is 14 residues long. DNA for the CDR3: TGTGCCAGTAGTATATCAGGGGCCAAAAACATTCAGTACTTC. Translated, it gives CASSISGAKNIQYF.

This chain uses TRBV18 with TRBJ2-5, with D possibly TRBD1 on 6 matching bases. Trimming stripped 5 bases from V and 1 base from J, with 11 bases between. The CDR3 consists of 14 residues. CDR1 and CDR2 from the germline V gene are KGHSH and LQKENI. As DNA, the CDR3 is TGTGCCAGCTCATTTGGACAGACCCAAGAGACCCAGTACTTC. This encodes CASSFGQTQETQYF.

In this sample, this clone turned up many times. The chain links TRBV6-8 to TRBJ2-5, with a possible D match to TRBD1 (6 bases). The V end lost 9 bases, the J end lost 4 bases, and 12 bases lay between the germline ends. Germline V gives CDR1 MNHGY, CDR2 SAAAGT. The length of the CDR3 is 12 residues. As DNA, the CDR3 is TGTGCCAGTTCACAGGGTTCAGAGACCCAGTACTTC. Residues: CASSQGSETQYF.

This clone was seen a few times. One end of the junction varies from germline; a read error may be responsible. This sequence joins TRBV6-7 and TRBJ2-7, with D perhaps matching TRBD1 (6 bases). TRBV6-7 counts as an open reading frame of uncertain function. The CDR3 spans 12 residues. The CDR3 region is CASSLLPDRYLF. Here the CDR3 DNA reads TGTGCCAGCAGTTTACTCCCAGACAGGTACCTCTTC.

There are many counts of this clone. Here the CDR3 DNA reads TGTGCCAGCAGGGGAGAGGGGGGCCTTAGCTCTGGAAACACCATATATTTT. It codes for CASRGEGGLSSGNTIYF. The chain recombines TRBV11-3 with TRBJ1-3; TRBD1 is a possible D gene (6 bases). This CDR3 comprises 17 residues. Germline V gene sequence: CDR1 SGHNT, CDR2 YENEEA. V lost 6 bases and J lost 0, with 18 bases in between.

The rearrangement joins TRBV29-1 to TRBJ2-5; D perhaps matches TRBD1 (6 bases). Trimming pared 6 bases from V and 2 bases from J, leaving 16 bases between. Looked up from germline, CDR1 is SQVTM and CDR2 is ANQGSEA. This CDR3 has 14 amino acids. CDR3 amino acids: CSVPDSLKQETQYF. DNA for the CDR3: TGCAGCGTACCGGACAGCCTAAAACAAGAGACCCAGTACTTC.

This clone was observed a few times. This chain links TRBV6-7 with TRBJ1-5; maybe TRBD1 (6 bases). TRBV6-7 is labeled an ORF, and its function is uncertain. This CDR3 has 16 residues. V was pared by 3 bases and J by 0 bases, with 12 bases between. Written as DNA, the CDR3 is TGTGCCAGCAGTTATCGGACAGACCCTAGCAATCAGCCCCAGCATTTT. It codes for CASSYRTDPSNQPQHF.

In its sample, this clone was seen a few times. This sequence joins TRBV7-5 and TRBJ2-7; the D call in the table, TRBD2, was not verified against the DNA. TRBV7-5 counts as a pseudogene. This CDR3 contains 17 residues. The CDR3 protein is CASSPGTSGGAWYEQYF. As DNA, the CDR3 is TGTGCCAGCAGCCCCGGGACTAGCGGGGGGGCCTGGTACGAGCAGTACTTC.

This clone was seen more than once but under ten times. The genes are TRBV7-1 and TRBJ2-7; weak D call: TRBD1 (6 bases). TRBV7-1 falls under the ORF class, with uncertain function. The CDR3 has 16 residues. The ends were cut back, 4 bases at V and 2 bases at J, with 18 bases in the middle. CDR3 DNA: TGTGCCAGCAGCTTAGATCCGACAGGCTCGGCCTACGAGCAGTACTTC. Amino acids: CASSLDPTGSAYEQYF.

This CDR3 reads CASLDGGYEQYF. The CDR3 region has the DNA TGTGCCAGCCTGGACGGCGGCTACGAGCAGTACTTC. The J gene is TRBJ2-7, the V gene TRBV25-1; no clear D. The V end lost 8 bases, the J end lost 3 bases, and 11 bases lay between the germline ends. This CDR3 has 12 residues. Per germline, CDR1 MGHDK and CDR2 SYGVNS.

This chain joins TRBV11-3 and TRBJ1-2, with 8 bases matching TRBD1. Germline-derived CDR1 and CDR2 are SGHNT and YENEEA. CDR3 length: 14 amino acids. V dropped 2 bases and J dropped 6; count of bases not matched to a gene: 5. Here the CDR3 reads CASSLQGAGDGYTF. The CDR3 DNA sequence: TGTGCCAGCAGCTTACAGGGGGCGGGGGATGGCTACACCTTC.

At least ten counts were recorded for this clone. This chain links TRBV6-7 with TRBJ1-2; the D is unclear. TRBV6-7 is an ORF, and what it does is uncertain. The V and J ends lost 6 bases and 6 bases respectively, with 8 bases between them. The CDR3 sequence is 11 residues long. CDR3 nucleotide sequence: TGTGCCAGCAGACCAAGGAATGGCTACACCTTC. Translating gives CASRPRNGYTF.